This T cell receptor (beta chain) was obtained from a study of shared clonotypes between healthy human individuals. On the study more broadly: CD4 naive and memory got three plates each, CD8 naive two, CD8 memory one.

This table comes from immunoSEQ multiplex PCR, and its TCRdb copy is limited to in-frame clones, with some not included. The repertoire includes some 1,900,000 clones, about 95% of them detected once, and 0.95% to 1.5% sits in the top ten. Positive CCR7 selection of CD45RO-negative cells yielded the naive CD8 cells, and terminally differentiated effector memory CD45RA+ cells were excluded. Trimming took off 4 bases at V and 0 bases at J, with 11 bases between the two ends. This CDR3 has 15 residues. Germline V gene sequence: CDR1 WNHNN, CDR2 SYGVQD (reference sequence). Overall study results and limits: Clonotypes that were shared across a handful of donors made up around 5% of naive CD4 clonotypes.

A note on this clone: Its target is not known.

The sequence was obtained from a man between 18 and 29 years old in good health. The specimen was naive CD8+ T cells sorted from blood. The chain has TRBV10-1 and TRBJ2-3, with D perhaps matching TRBD2 (5 bases). The DNA for the CDR3 is TGCGCCAGCAGTGCCGTCGCGGGCAGCACAGATACGCAGTATTTT. Protein product: CASSAVAGSTDTQYF.